Listed below are T cell receptor beta chains from one sample, sequenced in a study of blood T cell repertoires in COVID-19. Method: immunoSEQ multiplex PCR; TCRdb's copy keeps in-frame clones and lacks some. The table includes approximately 76,000 clones, over 75% detected once. Sequencing was carried out using peripheral blood. The origin of the receptors is a man aged 50 or older with acute or convalescent COVID-19. Each CDR3 is given with its conserved first and last residue.

V gene	CDR3 protein
TRBV3-1/TRBV3-2	CASTRGTNTEAFF
TRBV6-1	CASSERGGLALYEQYF
TRBV9	CASSVDGQGNYGYTF
TRBV12-3/TRBV12-4	CASGHPNTEAFF
TRBV11-2	CASSPAWEGEAFF
TRBV28	CASSSPGGAQDTQYF
TRBV19	CASTSGELYNSPLHF
TRBV3-1/TRBV3-2	CASSSIQGPGGYTF
TRBV19	CASTTIYNEQFF
TRBV15	CATSSGIDYGYTF
TRBV10-3	CAISGTSGSAYEQYF
TRBV27	CASRPAGGSSYNEQFF
TRBV2	CASTTREIRETQYF
TRBV19	CASQRGTGFNYGYTF
TRBV7-9	CASSPPRGGNEQFF
TRBV9	CASSVEGTSSNEQYF
TRBV28	CASSFSRTGYQPQHF
TRBV18	CASSKETEAFF
TRBV2	CASMEDRGYLTGELFF
TRBV10-3	CATRDSTDTQYF
TRBV5-1	CASSLALAGGRTDTQYF
TRBV15	CATSRETGFNAEAFF
TRBV5-1	CASSPYPGQEVF
TRBV6-5	CASSYLSGGRPGELFF
TRBV3-1/TRBV3-2	CASSQSKNEQFF
TRBV28	CASSETVRAFF
TRBV9	CASSVVAGDSSTDTQYF
TRBV29-1	CSVAHPSGRLYGEQFF
TRBV6-5	CASSYEPYNSPLHF
TRBV6-1	CASSDDHTGNYGYTF
TRBV24-1	CATSDTIRDSFQETQYF